A single sample is the source of the 9 T cell receptor beta chains below, sequenced in a study of CD8 T cells in Susac syndrome. The RNA input was roughly 0.45 to 1 ug, and it was reverse transcribed with random hexamers. TCRdb reanalysed the immunoSEQ multiplex PCR reads using MiXCR and keeps one entry per CDR3 protein. The table includes tens of thousands of distinct CDR3 sequences, about 95% detected once. Material for sequencing was CD8+ T cells from PBMCs. The source of these receptors is a human donor with Susac syndrome.

This clonotype was recorded only once. This chain uses TRBV2 with TRBJ1-6; possible D gene TRBD1, 5 bases. V was shortened by 10 bases and J by 10 bases, with 17 bases between the two germline ends. Germline V lookup: CDR1 SNHLY, CDR2 FYNNEI. The CDR3 is 13 amino acids. In nucleotides, the CDR3 is TGTGCCACTGCGGGGCAGGGATACTCACCCCTCCACTTT. Amino acids: CATAGQGYSPLHF.

CDR3 bases: TGTGCCAGCAGCCCTGATCCAGGGGCTGACGACCAAGAGACCCAGTACTTC. Translation: CASSPDPGADDQETQYF. J is TRBJ2-5 and V is TRBV12-3 or TRBV12-4, with D tentatively TRBD1 (6 bases). Trimming stripped 6 bases from V and 0 bases from J, with 20 bases between. CDR3 size: 17 residues.

V usage is TRBV7-2 and J usage is TRBJ2-6; weak D call: TRBD2 (5 bases). The CDR3 is made up of 18 amino acids. Germline CDR1 reads SGHTA; CDR2 reads FQGNSA. V lost 1 base, J lost 3 bases, and 16 bases lay in between. The CDR3 bases are TGTGCCAGCAGCTTAGTTCTTGCGGAGGTTGGTGGGGCCAACGTCCTGACTTTC. Its protein product is CASSLVLAEVGGANVLTF.

This sequence joins TRBV20-1 and TRBJ1-2, with D possibly TRBD1 on 5 matching bases. V lost 0 bases to trimming and J lost 6 bases, with 17 bases between them. Germline values: CDR1 DFQATT, CDR2 SNEGSKA (reference sequence). The CDR3 runs to 15 residues. CDR3 in DNA: TGCAGTGCTAGAGACCCCCCCCAGGGTCGTGATGGCTACACCTTC. As protein: CSARDPPQGRDGYTF.

This clonotype has only one observation. V is TRBV9 and J is TRBJ1-1, with 8 bases lining up with TRBD1. The ends lost 3 bases at V and 1 base at J; junction bases unmatched: 2. There are 14 residues in the CDR3. The V gene's germline CDR1 is SGDLS and CDR2 YYNGEE. DNA of the CDR3: TGTGCCAGCAGCGGAGACAGGGGGAACACTGAAGCTTTCTTT. It yields the protein CASSGDRGNTEAFF.

This clonotype was seen only a few times. V usage is TRBV27 and J usage is TRBJ2-7; 8 nucleotides line up with TRBD1. Germline CDR1 is MNHEY and CDR2 is SMNVEV (reference sequence). The CDR3 contains 14 residues. J lost 4 bases, V lost 2 bases, and 4 bases had no gene match. The CDR3 loop is CASSLGQGVYEQYF. CDR3 nucleotides: TGTGCCAGCAGTTTAGGACAGGGAGTGTACGAGCAGTACTTC.

The gene calls are TRBV7-2 and TRBJ2-2, with D perhaps TRBD1 (5 bases). Germline CDR1 SGHTA, CDR2 FQGNSA. This CDR3 contains 14 residues. V was pared by 3 bases and J by 6 bases, with 11 bases between. The CDR3 reads CASSLQGGAGELFF. CDR3 nucleotide sequence: TGTGCCAGCAGCTTGCAGGGTGGGGCCGGGGAGCTGTTTTTT.

J is TRBJ2-7 and V is TRBV13, with 9 bases matching TRBD1. With V trimmed by 5 bases and J by 7 bases, 9 bases remained unmatched. CDR1 is PRHDT and CDR2 is FYEKMQ in the germline V gene (reference sequence). This CDR3 has 14 residues. This CDR3 reads CASSAGQGMWEQYF. The CDR3, as DNA: TGTGCCAGCAGCGCGGGACAGGGAATGTGGGAGCAGTACTTC. The whole variable domain, filled in from reference TRBV13 and TRBJ2-7, reads AAGVIQSPRHLIKEKRETATLKCYPIPRHDTVYWYQQGPGQDPQFLISFYEKMQSDKGSIPDRFSAQQFSDYHSELNMSSLELGDSALYFCASSAGQGMWEQYFGPGTRLTVT.

In nucleotides, the CDR3 is TGCAGTGCTACGAGGTCTAATATGAACACTGAAGCTTTCTTT. Its translation: CSATRSNMNTEAFF. The chain combines TRBV20-1 with TRBJ1-1; D is uncertain. This CDR3 is built from 14 residues. The ends were cut back, 4 bases at V and 0 bases at J, with 12 bases in the middle. The germline gives CDR1 DFQATT, CDR2 SNEGSKA (reference sequence).